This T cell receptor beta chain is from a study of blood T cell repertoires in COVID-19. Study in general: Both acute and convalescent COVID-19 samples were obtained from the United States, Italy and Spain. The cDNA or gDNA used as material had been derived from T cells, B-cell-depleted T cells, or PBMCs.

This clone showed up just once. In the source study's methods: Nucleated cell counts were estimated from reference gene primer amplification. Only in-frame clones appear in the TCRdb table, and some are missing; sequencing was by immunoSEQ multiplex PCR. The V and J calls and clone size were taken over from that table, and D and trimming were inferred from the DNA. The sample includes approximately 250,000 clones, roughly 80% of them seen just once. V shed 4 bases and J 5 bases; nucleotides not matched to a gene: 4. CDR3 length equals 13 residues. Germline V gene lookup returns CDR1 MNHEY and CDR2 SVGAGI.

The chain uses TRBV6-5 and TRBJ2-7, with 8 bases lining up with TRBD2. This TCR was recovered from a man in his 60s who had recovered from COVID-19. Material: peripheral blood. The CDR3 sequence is CASSFAGGHEQYF. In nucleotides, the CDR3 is TGTGCCAGCAGTTTTGCGGGGGGACACGAGCAGTACTTC.